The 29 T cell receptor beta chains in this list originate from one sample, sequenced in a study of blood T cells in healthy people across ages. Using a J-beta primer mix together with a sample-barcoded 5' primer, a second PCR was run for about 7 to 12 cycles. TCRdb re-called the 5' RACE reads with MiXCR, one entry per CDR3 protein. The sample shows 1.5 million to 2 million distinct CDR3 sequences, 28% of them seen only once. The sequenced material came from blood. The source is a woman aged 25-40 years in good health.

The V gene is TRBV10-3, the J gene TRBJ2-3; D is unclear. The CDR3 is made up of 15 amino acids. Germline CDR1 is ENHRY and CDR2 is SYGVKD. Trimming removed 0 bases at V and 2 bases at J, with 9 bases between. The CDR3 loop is CAISESGTTTDTQYF. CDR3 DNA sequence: TGTGCCATCAGTGAGTCGGGAACTACCACAGATACGCAGTATTTT.

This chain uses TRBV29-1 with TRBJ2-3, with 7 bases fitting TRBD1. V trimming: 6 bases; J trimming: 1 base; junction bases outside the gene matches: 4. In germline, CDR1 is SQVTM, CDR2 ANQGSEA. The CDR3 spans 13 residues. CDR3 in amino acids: CSVSGTGTDTQYF. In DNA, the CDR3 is TGCAGCGTCTCCGGGACAGGCACAGATACGCAGTATTTT.

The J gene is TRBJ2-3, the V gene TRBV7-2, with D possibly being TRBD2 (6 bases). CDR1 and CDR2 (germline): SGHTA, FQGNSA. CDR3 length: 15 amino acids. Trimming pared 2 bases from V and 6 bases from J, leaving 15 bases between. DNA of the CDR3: TGTGCCAGCAGCTTAACTAGCCCTAGAGGCGATACGCAGTATTTT. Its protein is CASSLTSPRGDTQYF.

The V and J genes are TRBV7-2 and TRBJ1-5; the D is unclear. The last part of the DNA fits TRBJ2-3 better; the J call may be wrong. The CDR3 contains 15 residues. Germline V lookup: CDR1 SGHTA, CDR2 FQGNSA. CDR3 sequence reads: CASSPQTQSGQPQYF. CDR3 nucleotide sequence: TGTGCCAGCAGCCCTCAAACCCAGTCTGGGCAGCCCCAGTATTTT.

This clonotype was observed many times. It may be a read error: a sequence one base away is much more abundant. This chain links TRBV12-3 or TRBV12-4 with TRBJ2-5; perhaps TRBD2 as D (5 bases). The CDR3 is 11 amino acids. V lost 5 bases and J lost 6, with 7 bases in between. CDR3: CASSPGKTQYF. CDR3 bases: TGTGCCAGCAGTCCGGGGAAGACCCAGTACTTC.

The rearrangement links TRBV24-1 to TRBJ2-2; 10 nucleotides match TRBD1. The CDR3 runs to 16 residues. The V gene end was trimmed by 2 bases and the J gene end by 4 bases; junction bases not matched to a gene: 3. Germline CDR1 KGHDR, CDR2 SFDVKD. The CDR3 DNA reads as TGTGCCACCAGTGATTCAGGACAGGGGGTCACCGGGGAGCTGTTTTTT. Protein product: CATSDSGQGVTGELFF.

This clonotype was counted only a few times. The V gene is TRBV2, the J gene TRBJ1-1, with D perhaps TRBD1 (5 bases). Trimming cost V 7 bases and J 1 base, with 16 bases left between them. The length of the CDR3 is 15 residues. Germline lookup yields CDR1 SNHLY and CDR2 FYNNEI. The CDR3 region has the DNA TGTGCCAGCAATGGCAGGGCATGGTCGAACACTGAAGCTTTCTTT. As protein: CASNGRAWSNTEAFF.

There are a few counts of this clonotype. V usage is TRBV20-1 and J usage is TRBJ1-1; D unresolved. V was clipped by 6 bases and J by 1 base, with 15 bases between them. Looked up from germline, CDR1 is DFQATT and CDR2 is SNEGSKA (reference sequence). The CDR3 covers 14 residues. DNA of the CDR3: TGCAGTGCCATAGGACGCCCGGAGAACACTGAAGCTTTCTTT. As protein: CSAIGRPENTEAFF.

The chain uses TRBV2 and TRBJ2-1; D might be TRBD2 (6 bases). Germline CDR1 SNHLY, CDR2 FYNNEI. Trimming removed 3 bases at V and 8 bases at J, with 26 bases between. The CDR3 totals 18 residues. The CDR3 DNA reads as TGTGCCAGCAGTGACCCACGGGGTAGCGGCCCATCGGGCCATGAGCAGTTCTTC. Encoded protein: CASSDPRGSGPSGHEQFF. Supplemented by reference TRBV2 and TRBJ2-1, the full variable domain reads EPEVTQTPSHQVTQMGQEVILRCVPISNHLYFYWYRQILGQKVEFLVSFYNNEISEKSEIFDDQFSVERPDGSNFTLKIRSTKLEDSAMYFCASSDPRGSGPSGHEQFFGPGTRLTVL.

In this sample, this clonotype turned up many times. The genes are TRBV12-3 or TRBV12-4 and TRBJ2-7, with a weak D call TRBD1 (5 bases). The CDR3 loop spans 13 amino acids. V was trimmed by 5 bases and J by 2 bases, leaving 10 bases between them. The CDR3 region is CASSRRQPYEQYF. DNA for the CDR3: TGTGCCAGCAGTAGAAGACAGCCCTACGAGCAGTACTTC.

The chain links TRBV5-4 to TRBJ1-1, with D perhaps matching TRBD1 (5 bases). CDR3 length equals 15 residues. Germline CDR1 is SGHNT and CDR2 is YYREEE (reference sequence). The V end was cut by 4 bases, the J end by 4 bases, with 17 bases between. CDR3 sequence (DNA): TGTGCCAGCAGCCCCTCGCCCGCAGGGAGCACTGAAGCTTTCTTT. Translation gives CASSPSPAGSTEAFF.

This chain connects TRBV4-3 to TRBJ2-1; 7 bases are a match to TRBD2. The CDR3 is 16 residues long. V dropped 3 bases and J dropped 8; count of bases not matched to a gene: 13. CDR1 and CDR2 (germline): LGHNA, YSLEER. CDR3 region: CASSQAWEGRGDEQFF. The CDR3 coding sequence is TGCGCCAGCAGCCAGGCATGGGAGGGACGGGGAGATGAGCAGTTCTTC.

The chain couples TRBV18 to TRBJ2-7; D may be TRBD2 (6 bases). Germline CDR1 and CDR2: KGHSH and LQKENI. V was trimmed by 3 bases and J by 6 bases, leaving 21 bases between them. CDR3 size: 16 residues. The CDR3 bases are TGTGCCAGCTCACCCGCCGGAGCTGGGAAGGGAGGCGAGCAGTACTTC. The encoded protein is CASSPAGAGKGGEQYF. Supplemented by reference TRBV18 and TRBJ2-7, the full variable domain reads NAGVMQNPRHLVRRRGQEARLRCSPMKGHSHVYWYRQLPEEGLKFMVYLQKENIIDESGMPKERFSAEFPKEGPSILRIQQVVRGDSAAYFCASSPAGAGKGGEQYFGPGTRLTVT.

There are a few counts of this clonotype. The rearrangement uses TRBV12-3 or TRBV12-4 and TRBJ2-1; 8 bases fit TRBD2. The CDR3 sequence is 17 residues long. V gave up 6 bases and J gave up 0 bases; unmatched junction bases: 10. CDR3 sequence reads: CASRAGGSGSSYNEQFF. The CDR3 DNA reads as TGTGCCAGCAGGGCTGGGGGGAGCGGGAGCTCCTACAATGAGCAGTTCTTC.

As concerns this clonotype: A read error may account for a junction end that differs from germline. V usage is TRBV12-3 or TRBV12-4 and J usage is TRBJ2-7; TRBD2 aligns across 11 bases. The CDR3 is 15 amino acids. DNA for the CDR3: TGTGCCAGCAATTTAGACGCTAGCGGGGGGTACGAGCAGTACTTC. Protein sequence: CASNLDASGGYEQYF.

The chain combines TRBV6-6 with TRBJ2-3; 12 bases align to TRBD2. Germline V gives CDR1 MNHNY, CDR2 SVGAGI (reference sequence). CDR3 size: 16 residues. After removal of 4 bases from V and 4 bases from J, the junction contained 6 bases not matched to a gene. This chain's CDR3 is CASSSGTSGRADTQYF. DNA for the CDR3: TGTGCCAGCAGTTCCGGGACTAGCGGGCGGGCAGATACGCAGTATTTT.

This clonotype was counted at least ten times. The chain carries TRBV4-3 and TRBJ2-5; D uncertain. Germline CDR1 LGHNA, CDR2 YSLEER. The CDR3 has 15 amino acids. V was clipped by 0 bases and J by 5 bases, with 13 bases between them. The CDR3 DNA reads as TGCGCCAGCAGCCAAGATTTCGTACCTAGGGAGACCCAGTACTTC. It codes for CASSQDFVPRETQYF.

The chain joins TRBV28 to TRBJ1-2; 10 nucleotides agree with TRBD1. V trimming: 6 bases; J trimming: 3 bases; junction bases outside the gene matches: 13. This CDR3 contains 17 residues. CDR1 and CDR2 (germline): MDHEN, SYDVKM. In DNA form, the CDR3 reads TGTGCCAGCAGCACCAGGACAGGGGGGTTAGGCGACTATGGCTACACCTTC. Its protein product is CASSTRTGGLGDYGYTF.

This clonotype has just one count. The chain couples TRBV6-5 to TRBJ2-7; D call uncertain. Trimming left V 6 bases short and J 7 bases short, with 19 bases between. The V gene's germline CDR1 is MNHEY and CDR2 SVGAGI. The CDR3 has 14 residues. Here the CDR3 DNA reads TGTGCCAGCAGGCGTGGAGCCCCCTACAATGAGCAGTACTTC. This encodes CASRRGAPYNEQYF.

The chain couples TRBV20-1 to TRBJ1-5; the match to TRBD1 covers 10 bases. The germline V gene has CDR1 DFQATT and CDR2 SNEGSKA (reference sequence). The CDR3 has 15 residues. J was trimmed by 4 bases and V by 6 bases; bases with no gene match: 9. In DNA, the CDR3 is TGCAGTGCCGGTGGGGGACAGGGGATGAATCAGCCCCAGCATTTT. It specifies CSAGGGQGMNQPQHF.

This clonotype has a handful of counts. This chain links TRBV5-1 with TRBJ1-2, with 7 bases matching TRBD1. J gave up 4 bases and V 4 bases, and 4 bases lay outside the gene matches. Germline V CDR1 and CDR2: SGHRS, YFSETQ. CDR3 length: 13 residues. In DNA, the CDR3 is TGCGCCAGCAGCACCACAGGGGTCTATGGCTACACCTTC. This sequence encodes CASSTTGVYGYTF.

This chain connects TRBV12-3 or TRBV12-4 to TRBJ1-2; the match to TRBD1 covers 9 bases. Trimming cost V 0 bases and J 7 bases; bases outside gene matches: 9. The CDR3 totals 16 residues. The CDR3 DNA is TGTGCCAGCAGTTTAGCGCCGACAGGGGGACGATTTGGCTACACCTTC. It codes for CASSLAPTGGRFGYTF.

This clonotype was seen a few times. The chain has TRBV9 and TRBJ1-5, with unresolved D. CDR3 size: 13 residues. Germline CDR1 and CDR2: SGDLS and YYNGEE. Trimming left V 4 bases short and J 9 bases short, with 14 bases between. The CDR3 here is CASSPPEGRPQHF. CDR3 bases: TGTGCCAGCAGCCCTCCCGAGGGTCGGCCCCAGCATTTT. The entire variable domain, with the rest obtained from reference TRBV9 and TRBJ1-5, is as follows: DSGVTQTPKHLITATGQRVTLRCSPRSGDLSVYWYQQSLDQGLQFLIQYYNGEERAKGNILERFSAQQFPDLHSELNLSSLELGDSALYFCASSPPEGRPQHFGDGTRLSIL.

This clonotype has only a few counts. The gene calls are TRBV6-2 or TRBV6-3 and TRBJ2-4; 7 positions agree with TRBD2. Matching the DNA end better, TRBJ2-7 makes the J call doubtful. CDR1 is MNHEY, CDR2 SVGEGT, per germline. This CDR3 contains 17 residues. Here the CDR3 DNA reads TGTGCCAGCAGTTACAGCCCCGGGACTACCGAATTCTACGAGCAGTACTTC. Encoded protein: CASSYSPGTTEFYEQYF.

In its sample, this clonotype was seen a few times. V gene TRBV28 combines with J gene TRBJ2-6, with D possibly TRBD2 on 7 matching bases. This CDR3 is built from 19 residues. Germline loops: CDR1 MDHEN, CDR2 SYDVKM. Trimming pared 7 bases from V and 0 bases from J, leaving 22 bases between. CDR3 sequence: CASTGEGGPAFSGANVLTF. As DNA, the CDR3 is TGTGCCAGCACAGGGGAGGGCGGCCCGGCATTCTCTGGGGCCAACGTCCTGACTTTC.

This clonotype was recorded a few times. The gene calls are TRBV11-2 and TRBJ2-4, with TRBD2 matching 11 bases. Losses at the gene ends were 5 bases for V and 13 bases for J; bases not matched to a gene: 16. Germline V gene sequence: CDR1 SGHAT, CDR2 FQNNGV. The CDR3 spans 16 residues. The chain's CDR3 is CASSPGTSGGFMAQYF. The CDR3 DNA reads TGTGCCAGCAGCCCAGGGACTAGCGGTGGCTTCATGGCGCAGTACTTC.

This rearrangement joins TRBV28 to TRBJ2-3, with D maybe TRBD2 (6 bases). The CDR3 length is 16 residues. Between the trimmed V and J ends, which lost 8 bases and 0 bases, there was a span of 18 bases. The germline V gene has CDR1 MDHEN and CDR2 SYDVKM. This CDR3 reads CASQVFAGRSTDTQYF. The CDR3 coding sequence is TGTGCCAGCCAAGTTTTTGCGGGGAGGAGCACAGATACGCAGTATTTT.

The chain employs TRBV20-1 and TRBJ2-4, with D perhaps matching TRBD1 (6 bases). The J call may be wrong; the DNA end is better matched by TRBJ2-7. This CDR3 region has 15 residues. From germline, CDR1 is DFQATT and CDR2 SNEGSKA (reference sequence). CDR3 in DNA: TGCAGTGCTAGAGATCGTAGGAACAGGGCCCACGAGCAGTACTTC. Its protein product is CSARDRRNRAHEQYF.

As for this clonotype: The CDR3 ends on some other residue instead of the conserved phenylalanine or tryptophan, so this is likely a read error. The DNA of the CDR3 is TGTGCCAGCAGCACCCCTCCCGGGCGGACCCAGTACTGC. This gives the protein CASSTPPGRTQYC. The rearrangement links TRBV9 to TRBJ2-5; unclear D gene. Between the trimmed V and J ends, which lost 4 bases and 7 bases, there was a span of 14 bases. Germline CDR1 SGDLS, CDR2 YYNGEE. The CDR3 extends over 13 amino acids.